The 6 T cell receptor beta chains reported below all come from one sample, sequenced in a study of blood T cell repertoires in COVID-19. Some clones are missing from TCRdb's copy, which holds only in-frame ones; the method was immunoSEQ multiplex PCR. The sample holds about 31,000 clones; about 90% are singletons and the top ten take roughly 5.7%. Sequenced sample: peripheral blood. These receptors originate from a human donor in a cohort sampled during active COVID-19.

The chain joins TRBV7-4 to TRBJ2-2; D might be TRBD1 (5 bases). The CDR3 sequence is 16 residues long. Germline loops: CDR1 SGHVT, CDR2 SQSDAQ. V was trimmed by 2 bases and J by 0 bases, leaving 10 bases between them. The CDR3 spells CASSLSRQTNTGELFF. CDR3 nucleotide sequence: TGTGCCAGCAGCTTATCCCGACAGACGAACACCGGGGAGCTGTTTTTT.

The V call is TRBV28, the J call TRBJ1-5; the D gene is possibly TRBD1 (6 bases). CDR1 is MDHEN and CDR2 is SYDVKM in the germline V gene. Deletions cut 7 bases from V and 4 bases from J, with 11 bases between. The CDR3 contains 13 residues. The CDR3, as DNA: TGTGCCAGCACTATCAGGGGTAATCAGCCCCAGCATTTT. This gives the protein CASTIRGNQPQHF.

The chain employs TRBV9 and TRBJ2-1; TRBD2 aligns across 10 bases. The CDR3 has 15 residues. Per germline, CDR1 SGDLS and CDR2 YYNGEE. The ends lost 2 bases at V and 9 bases at J; junction bases unmatched: 8. The chain's CDR3 is CASSVAGLANLEQFF. CDR3 DNA sequence: TGTGCCAGCAGCGTGGCGGGACTAGCGAATCTTGAGCAGTTCTTC.

The chain carries TRBV6-5 and TRBJ1-1, with no clear D. Germline CDR1 reads MNHEY; CDR2 reads SVGAGI. Trimming left V 0 bases short and J 0 bases short, with 8 bases between. CDR3 length: 15 amino acids. The CDR3 bases are TGTGCCAGCAGTTACTCGGGAGAAATGAACACTGAAGCTTTCTTT. As protein: CASSYSGEMNTEAFF.

The gene calls are TRBV7-2 and TRBJ2-1, with D possibly being TRBD2 (6 bases). V was clipped by 4 bases and J by 15 bases, with 16 bases between them. This CDR3 is built from 12 residues. In germline, CDR1 is SGHTA, CDR2 FQGNSA. The DNA for the CDR3 is TGTGCCAGCAGCTCTTATACTAGCTTACCGTTCTTC. Encoded protein: CASSSYTSLPFF.

This chain joins TRBV9 and TRBJ1-5, with D perhaps TRBD1 (5 bases). V lost 3 bases, J lost 6 bases, and 10 bases lay in between. Germline loops: CDR1 SGDLS, CDR2 YYNGEE. CDR3 length equals 13 residues. The CDR3 nucleotides read TGTGCCAGCAGCGATGGGGCTGGTCAGCCCCAGCATTTT. Encoded protein: CASSDGAGQPQHF.